Below, 25 T cell receptor beta chains from the same sample are listed, as sequenced in a study of cytomegalovirus exposure and HLA in healthy donors. Generated by immunoSEQ multiplex PCR, the TCRdb table keeps only in-frame clones and is missing some. The sample shows 150,000 or so clones, about 89% of them seen only once. Sequencing was performed on PBMCs. These TCRs come from a woman between 18 and 29 years old in good health and CMV-seropositive.

The chain combines TRBV28 with TRBJ2-7, with a tentative D call TRBD1 (6 bases). From germline, CDR1 is MDHEN and CDR2 SYDVKM. The CDR3 is made up of 13 amino acids. Deletions cut 3 bases from V and 2 bases from J, with 8 bases between. The CDR3 DNA reads as TGTGCCAGCAGTTTTCAGGGGCCCTACGAGCAGTACTTC. Translated, it gives CASSFQGPYEQYF.

V gene TRBV10-3 combines with J gene TRBJ2-1; tentative D call: TRBD2 (5 bases). The CDR3 length is 13 residues. Per the germline V gene, CDR1 is ENHRY and CDR2 is SYGVKD. V lost 6 bases and J lost 9, with 15 bases in between. This CDR3 is CAIRNQLGAEQFF. In DNA, the CDR3 is TGTGCCATCAGGAACCAACTAGGTGCTGAGCAGTTCTTC.

The V call is TRBV12-1, the J call TRBJ2-5; the D segment call TRBD2 is taken from the table without a DNA check. TRBV12-1 is listed as a pseudogene. There are 14 residues in the CDR3. DNA of the CDR3: TGTGCCAGCAGCTGCCCTAGGCCCCCAGAGACCCAGTACTTC. It specifies CASSCPRPPETQYF.

This chain uses TRBV18 with TRBJ2-5; D possibly corresponds to TRBD2 (5 bases). The CDR3 contains 15 residues. CDR1 is KGHSH and CDR2 is LQKENI in the germline V gene. The germline V and J ends were trimmed by 3 bases and 3 bases, with 14 bases remaining between them. CDR3 sequence (DNA): TGTGCCAGCTCACCCAACGGACTCCGAGAAGAGACCCAGTACTTC. This sequence encodes CASSPNGLREETQYF. Variable domain in full (rest from reference TRBV18 and TRBJ2-5): NAGVMQNPRHLVRRRGQEARLRCSPMKGHSHVYWYRQLPEEGLKFMVYLQKENIIDESGMPKERFSAEFPKEGPSILRIQQVVRGDSAAYFCASSPNGLREETQYFGPGTRLLVL.

In this sample, this clone turned up once. The chain carries TRBV4-2 and TRBJ1-5; no clear D gene. This CDR3 is 16 amino acids long. V lost 1 base and J 2 bases, leaving 12 bases between the germline ends. Germline V lookup: CDR1 LGHNA, CDR2 YNFKEQ. Written as DNA, the CDR3 is TGTGCCAGCAGCCAAGGACGGCCCGAGGGCAATCAGCCCCAGCATTTT. Its protein is CASSQGRPEGNQPQHF.

The V gene is TRBV14, the J gene TRBJ1-2, with D uncertain. Germline CDR1 reads SGHDN; CDR2 reads FVKESK. This CDR3 comprises 16 residues. With 0 bases removed from V and 4 bases from J, the gap between germline ends came to 15 bases. CDR3 bases: TGTGCCAGCAGCCAAGACACCTATCCCACCTTCTATGGCTACACCTTC. Translating gives CASSQDTYPTFYGYTF. The full variable domain, its missing parts supplied by reference TRBV14 and TRBJ1-2, is EAGVTQFPSHSVIEKGQTVTLRCDPISGHDNLYWYRRVMGKEIKFLLHFVKESKQDESGMPNNRFLAERTGGTYSTLKVQPAELEDSGVYFCASSQDTYPTFYGYTFGSGTRLTVV.

The chain combines TRBV7-2 with TRBJ2-1; D unclear. The CDR3 extends over 13 amino acids. V gave up 5 bases and J gave up 5 bases, with 10 bases separating them. Germline V CDR1 and CDR2: SGHTA, FQGNSA. CDR3 sequence: CASSPYYNNEQFF. CDR3 sequence (DNA): TGTGCCAGCAGCCCCTACTACAACAATGAGCAGTTCTTC.

The chain couples TRBV6-6 to TRBJ1-1, with a tentative D call TRBD1 (5 bases). Germline values: CDR1 MNHNY, CDR2 SVGAGI (reference sequence). This CDR3 is built from 15 residues. The germline V and J ends were trimmed by 0 bases and 0 bases, with 8 bases remaining between them. The CDR3 DNA reads as TGTGCCAGCAGTTACTCCGACAGACTGAACACTGAAGCTTTCTTT. It codes for CASSYSDRLNTEAFF.

The rearrangement joins TRBV6-1 to TRBJ2-5, with TRBD1 matching over 9 bases. The CDR3 runs to 15 residues. CDR1 and CDR2 (germline): MNHNS, SASEGT. V lost 2 bases, J lost 6 bases, and 7 bases stayed unmatched. The CDR3 region is CASSESTGGAKTQYF. The CDR3 DNA reads TGTGCCAGCAGTGAAAGCACAGGGGGCGCGAAGACCCAGTACTTC.

The V gene is TRBV7-3, the J gene TRBJ2-2; TRBD2 is a possible D gene (5 bases). Germline V gene data show CDR1 as SGHTA and CDR2 as FQGTGA. The ends were cut back, 2 bases at V and 0 bases at J, with 7 bases in the middle. This CDR3 is 15 amino acids long. The DNA for the CDR3 is TGTGCCAGCAGCTTAGCACTAGCGAACACCGGGGAGCTGTTTTTT. This gives the protein CASSLALANTGELFF.

V and J are TRBV9 and TRBJ2-7; TRBD2 might be the D (6 bases). Germline CDR1 and CDR2: SGDLS and YYNGEE. Trimming took 6 bases from V and 4 from J, leaving 8 bases between them. This CDR3 has 11 amino acids. The CDR3 protein is CASKEGYEQYF. CDR3 DNA sequence: TGTGCCAGCAAGGAGGGATACGAGCAGTACTTC.

This clone was detected only once. The CDR3 DNA reads TGTGCCAGCAGCCCCGGTGGAGGGGAATATCAGCCCCAGCATTTT. It yields the protein CASSPGGGEYQPQHF. The chain couples TRBV28 to TRBJ1-5, with D perhaps TRBD1 (5 bases). Trimming removed 6 bases from V and 5 bases from J, with 17 bases in between. CDR1 is MDHEN and CDR2 is SYDVKM in the germline V gene. The length of the CDR3 is 15 residues.

The chain has TRBV6-6 and TRBJ1-1; D remains ambiguous. V was pared by 7 bases and J by 0 bases, with 12 bases between. This CDR3 is 14 amino acids long. Germline V gives CDR1 MNHNY, CDR2 SVGAGI (reference sequence). CDR3 region: CASTGQAMNTEAFF. The CDR3 region has the DNA TGTGCCAGCACCGGTCAGGCTATGAACACTGAAGCTTTCTTT.

The chain uses TRBV5-6 and TRBJ1-3; D might be TRBD1 (6 bases). Germline values: CDR1 SGHDT, CDR2 YYEEEE. The CDR3 is 14 residues long. Trimming pared 2 bases from V and 4 bases from J, leaving 10 bases between. In nucleotides, the CDR3 is TGTGCCAGCAGCTTCCGGGACACGGGAAACACCATATATTTT. Amino acids: CASSFRDTGNTIYF.

This chain joins TRBV9 and TRBJ2-7; 7 bases align to TRBD2. This CDR3 region has 14 residues. The V gene end was trimmed by 0 bases and the J gene end by 5 bases; junction bases not matched to a gene: 5. Germline V CDR1 and CDR2: SGDLS, YYNGEE. CDR3 bases: TGTGCCAGCAGCGTAGGAGGGAGGGTGCACGAGCAGTACTTC. This encodes CASSVGGRVHEQYF.

This clone was observed a single time. The rearrangement joins TRBV19 to TRBJ2-7, with 7 bases lining up with TRBD2. The germline V gene encodes CDR1 LNHDA and CDR2 SQIVND (reference sequence). This CDR3 region has 12 residues. V lost 7 bases to trimming and J lost 6 bases; unmatched junction nucleotides: 6. CDR3 loop: CASTGLDSEQYF. CDR3 DNA sequence: TGTGCCAGTACCGGACTAGATTCCGAGCAGTACTTC.

The chain couples TRBV6-1 to TRBJ1-1, with TRBD1 matching over 9 bases. Germline values: CDR1 MNHNS, CDR2 SASEGT. This CDR3 contains 14 residues. Losses at the gene ends were 6 bases for V and 5 bases for J; bases not matched to a gene: 7. CDR3 nucleotides: TGTGCCAGCAGACTACAGGGGGCATCTACTGAAGCTTTCTTT. This gives the protein CASRLQGASTEAFF.

A word on this clone: Other DNA sequences of this sample code for an identical CDR3. The gene calls are TRBV14 and TRBJ2-2; D is uncertain. The CDR3 has 13 residues. Deletions cut 0 bases from V and 5 bases from J, with 4 bases between. Per the germline V gene, CDR1 is SGHDN and CDR2 is FVKESK. This chain's CDR3 is CASSQELTGELFF. The CDR3 DNA reads TGTGCCAGCAGCCAAGAACTGACCGGGGAGCTGTTTTTT.

The CDR3 DNA reads as TGCAGTGCTAGCCGCCAAGAGACCCAGTACTTC. Protein sequence: CSASRQETQYF. J is TRBJ2-5 and V is TRBV20-1; D uncertain. Germline V lookup: CDR1 DFQATT, CDR2 SNEGSKA (reference sequence). This CDR3 is 11 amino acids long. Trimming took off 3 bases at V and 1 base at J, with 3 bases between the two ends.

The chain has TRBV19 and TRBJ2-5; 7 positions match TRBD2. From germline, CDR1 is LNHDA and CDR2 SQIVND (reference sequence). Trimming took 6 bases from V and 3 from J; bases not matched to a gene: 7. The CDR3 has 14 residues. The DNA of the CDR3 is TGTGCCAGTAGGGAGGGAGGGCTAAAAGAGACCCAGTACTTC. Protein: CASREGGLKETQYF.

The chain is built from TRBV9 and TRBJ2-7; D remains ambiguous. The CDR3 is 14 residues long. CDR1 is SGDLS and CDR2 is YYNGEE in the germline V gene. Trimming stripped 4 bases from V and 2 bases from J, with 13 bases between. The CDR3 DNA reads TGTGCCAGCAGCCCCGAGATCGACACCTACGAGCAGTACTTC. Amino acids: CASSPEIDTYEQYF.

This chain joins TRBV5-6 and TRBJ2-3; 9 bases are a match to TRBD2. With 1 base clipped from V and 8 bases from J, the junction kept 8 bases outside the gene matches. The CDR3 is made up of 15 amino acids. Per germline, CDR1 SGHDT and CDR2 YYEEEE. CDR3 residues: CASSLRREGRGTQYF. CDR3 sequence (DNA): TGTGCCAGCAGCTTGCGGCGGGAGGGCCGGGGTACGCAGTATTTT.

The CDR3 spells CASSIGGLADNNEQFF. The CDR3 coding sequence is TGTGCCAGCTCTATAGGGGGACTAGCGGATAACAATGAGCAGTTCTTC. The chain employs TRBV28 and TRBJ2-1; 11 nucleotides line up with TRBD2. The junction had 11 bases not matched to a gene; V was cut back by 8 bases and J by 5 bases. The CDR3 consists of 16 residues. Germline-derived CDR1 and CDR2 are MDHEN and SYDVKM.

The chain couples TRBV6-1 to TRBJ2-7, with D maybe TRBD1 (6 bases). Trimming pared 11 bases from V and 0 bases from J, leaving 14 bases between. The CDR3 extends over 13 amino acids. From germline, CDR1 is MNHNS and CDR2 SASEGT. The chain's CDR3 is CAHGHRASYEQYF. Here the CDR3 DNA reads TGTGCCCACGGCCACAGGGCCTCCTACGAGCAGTACTTC.

CDR3 protein: CASSQVGTGYHEQFF. The CDR3 coding sequence is TGCGCCAGCAGCCAAGTTGGGACAGGGTATCATGAGCAGTTCTTC. The V call is TRBV4-1, the J call TRBJ2-1; TRBD1 aligns across 9 bases. The V gene end was trimmed by 1 base and the J gene end by 8 bases; junction bases not matched to a gene: 6. The germline CDR1 and CDR2 sequences are MGHRA and YSYEKL. The CDR3 extends over 15 amino acids.